Sequencing of this TCR beta chain was carried out in a study of T cell responses to AZD1222 COVID-19 vaccine. Study-level results: Spike-specific TCR repertoires showed rising breadth and depth after two AZD1222 doses. Nearly half of spike-specific TCRs reportedly go after variant regions that carry no mutations. At 160-218 and 743-854, vaccine-associated CD4 TCRs were dominant, and they spanned spike.

On this clone: Its antigen is still unknown.

The CDR3 covers 13 residues. In germline, CDR1 is SGHVS, CDR2 FNYEAQ. V gave up 5 bases and J gave up 6 bases, with 13 bases separating them. Using immunoSEQ multiplex PCR, the repertoire was profiled, and TCRdb retains in-frame clones only, with some absent. This sample carries about 100,000 clones, about 87% of them seen once, and the ten largest clones take 4% to 4.5%. The sequence came from an adult in good health. The starting material was peripheral blood, obtained on day 0 of MenACWY control vaccination. The chain couples TRBV7-6 to TRBJ1-2; D is perhaps TRBD1 (5 bases). The CDR3 region is CASSLGGADGYTF. The CDR3 coding sequence is TGTGCCAGCAGCCTCGGAGGGGCGGATGGCTACACCTTC.